This T cell receptor (beta chain) appears in the sequencing data of a study of blood T cell repertoires in COVID-19. The assay was immunoSEQ multiplex PCR, and TCRdb's table has in-frame clones only and misses some. The repertoire holds 60,000 to 65,000 clones, with 79% as singletons. The CDR3 sequence is 15 residues long. CDR1 is SGHRS and CDR2 is YFSETQ in the germline V gene. V lost 4 bases and J 3 bases, leaving 16 bases between the germline ends. The TCR sequence derives from a woman of 80 years or more with active or convalescent COVID-19. Sequencing input: peripheral blood. The V and J genes are TRBV5-1 and TRBJ2-5, with D maybe TRBD2 (5 bases). CDR3 loop: CASSRYSGLKETQYF. In DNA form, the CDR3 reads TGCGCCAGCAGCCGCTATAGTGGACTCAAAGAGACCCAGTACTTC.